This TCR beta chain was captured by sequencing in a study of blood T cell repertoires in COVID-19. Background on the study: There were acute and convalescent COVID-19 samples, and they came from the United States, Italy and Spain.

Germline CDR1 MNHEY, CDR2 SMNVEV (reference sequence). V dropped 3 bases and J dropped 7; count of bases not matched to a gene: 6. The CDR3 length is 14 residues. Clones were read by immunoSEQ multiplex PCR, and TCRdb kept only the in-frame ones, dropping some. The repertoire holds 250,000 to 300,000 clones, approximately 82% seen once, with approximately 5.3% in the top ten. This clonotype was obtained from a man at least 80 years old with acute or convalescent COVID-19. This chain uses TRBV27 with TRBJ1-5, with 7 bases fitting TRBD1. Sequenced input: peripheral blood. In DNA, the CDR3 is TGTGCCAGCAGTTTCAACAGGGGCGGACAGCCCCAGCATTTT. Translating it yields CASSFNRGGQPQHF.